This record concerns one T cell receptor beta chain sequence. Germline V gene lookup returns CDR1 SGDLS and CDR2 YYNGEE. Deletions cut 3 bases from V and 5 bases from J, with 17 bases between. This CDR3 comprises 15 residues. All patients carried locally advanced or metastatic urothelial carcinoma. This entry belongs to a study of PD-L1 blockade in urothelial cancer. Study-level background: Treatment start was followed by blood analysis at 3 weeks (second dose) and again at 6 weeks. Blood-derived samples held a median approximately 140,000 T cells.

Each PCR had synthetic TCR analog templates added to it as a spike-in. TCRdb keeps only in-frame clones here, not all; method: immunoSEQ multiplex PCR. Among more than 30,000 clones listed, roughly 82% were seen once. The sequencing here drew on PBMCs, taken around atezolizumab (anti-PD-L1) treatment. The sequence derives from a man aged 55 to 70 with urothelial cancer. This chain uses TRBV9 with TRBJ2-5; no reliable D call. The CDR3 loop is CASSGAVSLWETQYF. The DNA for the CDR3 is TGTGCCAGCAGCGGGGCCGTCTCCTTGTGGGAGACCCAGTACTTC.